This T cell receptor (beta chain) stems from a study of T-cell reconstitution after alpha-beta-depleted transplantation in children. During its preparation, the TCRbeta library received unique molecular identifiers. TCRdb re-analysed the PCR reads in MiXCR, keeping a single row per CDR3 protein. Among a few hundred thousand distinct CDR3 sequences listed, roughly 18% were seen once. In germline, CDR1 is LGHNA, CDR2 YNFKEQ. The CDR3 totals 19 residues. V was pared by 4 bases and J by 0 bases, with 8 bases of the junction left unmatched. The chain links TRBV4-2 to TRBJ2-6; 11 positions agree with TRBD2. Material: PBMCs from the stem cell graft donor, obtained from the stem cell graft. This receptor was obtained from a human donor who donated a stem cell graft to a child with acute lymphoblastic leukemia. CDR3 sequence: CASSLTGTSGFSGANVLTF. The CDR3 DNA sequence: TGTGCCAGCAGCCTCACCGGGACTAGCGGTTTCTCTGGGGCCAACGTCCTGACTTTC.